These T cell receptor beta chains were read from a single sample in a study of HIV-infected children after antiretroviral therapy interruption. One entry per CDR3 protein, called by TCRdb with MiXCR from the 3' RACE reads. The table shows 70,000 to 90,000 distinct CDR3 sequences, with roughly 6.4% occurring only once. The specimen was CD45RA+ CD4+ T cells from PBMCs, pooled from several time points, collected from a donor given antiretroviral therapy, either interrupted or continuous. The receptor set was obtained from a pool of human donors with HIV. Each CDR3 is given without its conserved first and last residue. Each record gives: J gene, V gene, CDR3 protein.

j_call: TRBJ2-1; v_call: TRBV7-9; cdr3_aa: ASSFSTGDYNEQF
j_call: TRBJ2-2; v_call: TRBV7-9; cdr3_aa: ASSLAQLNTGELF
j_call: TRBJ1-1; v_call: TRBV5-1; cdr3_aa: ASSLLGDADTEAF
j_call: TRBJ2-3; v_call: TRBV7-2; cdr3_aa: ASSLHSGAATDTQY
j_call: TRBJ2-7; v_call: TRBV23-1; cdr3_aa: ASSQLAGRSIYEQY
j_call: TRBJ2-3; v_call: TRBV2; cdr3_aa: ASSESGGRDTQY
j_call: TRBJ2-7; v_call: TRBV6-1; cdr3_aa: ASSALGTGPYEQY
j_call: TRBJ2-1; v_call: TRBV10-3; cdr3_aa: AISERAGGLGNEQF
j_call: TRBJ1-5; v_call: TRBV27; cdr3_aa: ASSFQGVSNQPQH
j_call: TRBJ2-1; v_call: TRBV12-3/TRBV12-4; cdr3_aa: ASCARGYNEQF
j_call: TRBJ2-2; v_call: TRBV19; cdr3_aa: ASSIRQGARTGELF
j_call: TRBJ1-6; v_call: TRBV4-1; cdr3_aa: ASSLGQGGNSPLH
j_call: TRBJ2-1; v_call: TRBV6-5; cdr3_aa: ASSSLDGGSYNEQF
j_call: TRBJ2-5; v_call: TRBV4-1; cdr3_aa: ASSQNAREEVETQY
j_call: TRBJ1-2; v_call: TRBV19; cdr3_aa: ASTLTGSGGYT
j_call: TRBJ2-5; v_call: TRBV28; cdr3_aa: ASSWGTSGAEETQY
j_call: TRBJ1-2; v_call: TRBV20-1; cdr3_aa: SASPGAFGYT
j_call: TRBJ2-3; v_call: TRBV20-1; cdr3_aa: SASRTSGGRDTQY
j_call: TRBJ1-2; v_call: TRBV19; cdr3_aa: ASTSGTGSIRWGYT
j_call: TRBJ2-3; v_call: TRBV6-5; cdr3_aa: ASSPNYSTDTQY
j_call: TRBJ2-3; v_call: TRBV29-1; cdr3_aa: SAVTSGSTDTQY
j_call: TRBJ2-3; v_call: TRBV12-3/TRBV12-4; cdr3_aa: ASSLNRGTDTQY
j_call: TRBJ1-3; v_call: TRBV7-8; cdr3_aa: ASSLDGGAGNTIY
j_call: TRBJ2-7; v_call: TRBV5-5; cdr3_aa: ASSLGSLRSPRYEQY
j_call: TRBJ2-3; v_call: TRBV29-1; cdr3_aa: SPGGAGGPDTQY
j_call: TRBJ2-1; v_call: TRBV20-1; cdr3_aa: SARIRDNEQF